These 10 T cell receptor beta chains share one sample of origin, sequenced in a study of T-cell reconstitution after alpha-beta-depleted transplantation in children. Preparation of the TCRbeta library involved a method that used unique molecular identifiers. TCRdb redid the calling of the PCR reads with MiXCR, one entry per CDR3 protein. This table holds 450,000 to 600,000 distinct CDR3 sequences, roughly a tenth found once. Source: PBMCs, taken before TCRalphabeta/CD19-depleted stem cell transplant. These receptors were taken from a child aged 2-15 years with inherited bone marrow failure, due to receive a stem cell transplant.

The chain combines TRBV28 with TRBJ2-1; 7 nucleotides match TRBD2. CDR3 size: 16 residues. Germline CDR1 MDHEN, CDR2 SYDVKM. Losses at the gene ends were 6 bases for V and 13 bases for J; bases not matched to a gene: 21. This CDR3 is CASRFGGRPAFDSQFF. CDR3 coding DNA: TGTGCCAGCAGGTTCGGCGGGAGACCCGCTTTTGATTCTCAGTTCTTC.

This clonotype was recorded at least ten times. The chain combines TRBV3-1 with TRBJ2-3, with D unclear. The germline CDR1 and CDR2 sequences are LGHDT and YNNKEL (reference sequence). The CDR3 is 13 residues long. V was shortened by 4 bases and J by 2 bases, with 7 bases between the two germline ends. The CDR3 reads CASSPENTDTQYF. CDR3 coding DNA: TGTGCCAGCAGCCCGGAGAACACAGATACGCAGTATTTT.

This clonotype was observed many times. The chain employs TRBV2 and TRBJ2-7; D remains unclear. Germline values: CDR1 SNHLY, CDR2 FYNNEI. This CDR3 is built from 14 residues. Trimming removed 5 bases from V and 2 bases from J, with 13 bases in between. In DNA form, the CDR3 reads TGTGCCAGCAGTTACTTCTCCGCAGCCTACGAGCAGTACTTC. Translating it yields CASSYFSAAYEQYF.

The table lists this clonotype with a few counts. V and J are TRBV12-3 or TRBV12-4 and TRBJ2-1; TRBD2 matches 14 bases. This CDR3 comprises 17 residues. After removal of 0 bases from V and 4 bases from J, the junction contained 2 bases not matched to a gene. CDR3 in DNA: TGTGCCAGCAGTTTAGCGCGACTAGCGGGAGGGTACAATGAGCAGTTCTTC. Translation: CASSLARLAGGYNEQFF.

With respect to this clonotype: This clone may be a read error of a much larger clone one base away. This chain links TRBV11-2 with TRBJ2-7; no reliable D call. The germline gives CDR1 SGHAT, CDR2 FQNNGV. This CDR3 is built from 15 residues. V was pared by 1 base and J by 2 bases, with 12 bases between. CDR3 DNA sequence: TGTGCCAGCAGCTTAGGAATCCGCAAAGCCTACGAGCAGTACTTC. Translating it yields CASSLGIRKAYEQYF.

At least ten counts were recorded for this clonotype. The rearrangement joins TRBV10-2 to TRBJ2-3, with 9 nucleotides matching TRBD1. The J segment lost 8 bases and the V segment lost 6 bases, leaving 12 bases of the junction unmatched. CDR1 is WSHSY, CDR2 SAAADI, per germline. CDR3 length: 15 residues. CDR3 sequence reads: CASRPGTGILFTQYF. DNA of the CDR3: TGCGCCAGCAGACCCGGGACAGGGATTCTTTTTACGCAGTATTTT.

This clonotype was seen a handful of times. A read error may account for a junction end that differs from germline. The CDR3 region is CSARATGTGPLYGHTF. The CDR3 DNA is TGCAGTGCTAGAGCCACCGGGACAGGCCCACTTTATGGCCACACCTTC. The chain carries TRBV20-1 and TRBJ1-2; 8 positions match TRBD1. The CDR3 has 16 residues. Germline CDR1 reads DFQATT; CDR2 reads SNEGSKA (reference sequence).

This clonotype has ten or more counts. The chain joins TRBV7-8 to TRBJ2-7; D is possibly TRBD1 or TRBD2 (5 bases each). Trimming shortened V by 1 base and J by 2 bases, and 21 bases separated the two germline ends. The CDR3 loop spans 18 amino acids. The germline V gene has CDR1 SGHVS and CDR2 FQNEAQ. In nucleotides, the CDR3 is TGTGCCAGCAGCTTAGGACAGAGGGTTAGGACTTTACCCTACGAGCAGTACTTC. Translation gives CASSLGQRVRTLPYEQYF.

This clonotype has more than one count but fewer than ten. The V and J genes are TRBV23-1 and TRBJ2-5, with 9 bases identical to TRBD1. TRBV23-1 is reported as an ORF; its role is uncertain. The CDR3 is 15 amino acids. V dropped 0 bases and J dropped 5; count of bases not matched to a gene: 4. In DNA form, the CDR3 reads TGCGCCAGCAGTCAATCTAGAGGACAGGGGGAGACCCAGTACTTC. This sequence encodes CASSQSRGQGETQYF.

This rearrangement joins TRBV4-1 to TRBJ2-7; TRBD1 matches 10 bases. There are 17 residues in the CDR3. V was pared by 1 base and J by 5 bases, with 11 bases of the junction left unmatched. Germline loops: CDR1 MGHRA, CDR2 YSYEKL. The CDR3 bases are TGCGCCAGCAGCCAAGTCCTGGGGGGACAGGGGAGCGACGAGCAGTACTTC. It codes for CASSQVLGGQGSDEQYF.